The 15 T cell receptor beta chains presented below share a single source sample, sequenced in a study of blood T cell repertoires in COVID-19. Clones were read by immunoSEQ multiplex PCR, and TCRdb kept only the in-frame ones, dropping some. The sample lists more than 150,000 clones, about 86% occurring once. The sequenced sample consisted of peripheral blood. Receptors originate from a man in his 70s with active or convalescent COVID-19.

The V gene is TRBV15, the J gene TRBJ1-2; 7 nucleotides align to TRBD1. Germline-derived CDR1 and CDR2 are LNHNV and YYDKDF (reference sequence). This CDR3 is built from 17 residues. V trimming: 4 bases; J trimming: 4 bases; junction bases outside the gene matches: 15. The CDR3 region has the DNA TGTGCCACCAGCATTCTCGGCGCGGGGCAGGGGGTCTATGGCTACACCTTC. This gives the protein CATSILGAGQGVYGYTF.

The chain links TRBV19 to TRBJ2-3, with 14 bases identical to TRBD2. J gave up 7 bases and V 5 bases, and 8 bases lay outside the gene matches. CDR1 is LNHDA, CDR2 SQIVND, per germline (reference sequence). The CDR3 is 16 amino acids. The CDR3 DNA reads TGTGCCAGTAGTCTCCCGACTAGCGGGAGGGCCAATACGCAGTATTTT. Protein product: CASSLPTSGRANTQYF. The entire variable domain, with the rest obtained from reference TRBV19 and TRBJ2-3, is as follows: DGGITQSPKYLFRKEGQNVTLSCEQNLNHDAMYWYRQDPGQGLRLIYYSQIVNDFQKGDIAEGYSVSREKKESFPLTVTSAQKNPTAFYLCASSLPTSGRANTQYFGPGTRLTVL.

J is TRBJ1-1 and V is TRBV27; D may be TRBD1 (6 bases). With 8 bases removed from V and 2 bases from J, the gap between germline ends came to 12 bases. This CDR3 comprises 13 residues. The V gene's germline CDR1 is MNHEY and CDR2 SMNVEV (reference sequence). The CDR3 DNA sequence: TGTGCCAGCGGCAGACAGGCTAACACTGAAGCTTTCTTT. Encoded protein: CASGRQANTEAFF.

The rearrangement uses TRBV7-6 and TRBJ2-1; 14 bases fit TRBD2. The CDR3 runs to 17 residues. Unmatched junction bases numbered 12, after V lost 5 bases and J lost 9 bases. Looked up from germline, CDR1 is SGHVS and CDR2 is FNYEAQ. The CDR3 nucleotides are TGTGCCAGCAGCCTAGTGAGGGGGACTAGCGGGAGCGCTGAGCAGTTCTTC. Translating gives CASSLVRGTSGSAEQFF.

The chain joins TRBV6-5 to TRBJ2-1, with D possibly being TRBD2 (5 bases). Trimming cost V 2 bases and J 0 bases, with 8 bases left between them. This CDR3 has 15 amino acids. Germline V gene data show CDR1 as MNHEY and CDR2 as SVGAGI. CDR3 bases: TGTGCCAGCAGTTACGGGGAGAACTCCTACAATGAGCAGTTCTTC. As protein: CASSYGENSYNEQFF.

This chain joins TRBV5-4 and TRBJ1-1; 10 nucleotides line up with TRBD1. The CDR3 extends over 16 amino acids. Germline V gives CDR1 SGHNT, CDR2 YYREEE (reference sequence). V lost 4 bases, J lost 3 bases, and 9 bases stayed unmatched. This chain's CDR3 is CASSTRDRGMDTEAFF. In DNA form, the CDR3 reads TGTGCCAGCAGCACCCGGGACAGGGGTATGGACACTGAAGCTTTCTTT.

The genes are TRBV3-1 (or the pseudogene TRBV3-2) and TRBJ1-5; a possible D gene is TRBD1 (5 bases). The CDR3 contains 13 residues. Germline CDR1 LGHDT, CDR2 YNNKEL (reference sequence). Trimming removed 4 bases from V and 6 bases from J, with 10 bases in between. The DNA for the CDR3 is TGTGCCAGCAGCCCAGGGTCCTTTCAGCCCCAGCATTTT. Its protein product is CASSPGSFQPQHF.

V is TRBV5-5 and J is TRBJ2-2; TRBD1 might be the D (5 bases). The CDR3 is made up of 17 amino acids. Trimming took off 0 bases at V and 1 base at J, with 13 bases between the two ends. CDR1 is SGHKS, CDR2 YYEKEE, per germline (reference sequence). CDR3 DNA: TGTGCCAGCAGCTTGGAGTGGGGCACAGGGAACACCGGGGAGCTGTTTTTT. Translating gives CASSLEWGTGNTGELFF.

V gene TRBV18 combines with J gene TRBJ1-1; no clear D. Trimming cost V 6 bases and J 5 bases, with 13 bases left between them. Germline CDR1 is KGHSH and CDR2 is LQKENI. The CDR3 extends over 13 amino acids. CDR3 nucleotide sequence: TGTGCCAGCTCGGCCGCTTGGAGGACTGAAGCTTTCTTT. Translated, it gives CASSAAWRTEAFF.

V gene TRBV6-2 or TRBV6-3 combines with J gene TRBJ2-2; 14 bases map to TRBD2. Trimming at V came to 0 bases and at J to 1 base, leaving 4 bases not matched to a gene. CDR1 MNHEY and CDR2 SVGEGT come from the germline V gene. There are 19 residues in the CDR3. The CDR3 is CASSYSRLAGGMNTGELFF. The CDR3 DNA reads TGTGCCAGCAGTTACTCGAGACTAGCGGGAGGGATGAACACCGGGGAGCTGTTTTTT.

The CDR3 DNA sequence: TGTGCCAGCAGTGTGGAGAGCGGGGAATCCGAGCAGTACTTC. It specifies CASSVESGESEQYF. The V gene is TRBV2, the J gene TRBJ2-7; TRBD2 matches at 7 bases. The trim removed 4 bases at V and 6 bases at J, leaving 9 bases unmatched. Germline V gene lookup returns CDR1 SNHLY and CDR2 FYNNEI. This CDR3 is built from 14 residues.

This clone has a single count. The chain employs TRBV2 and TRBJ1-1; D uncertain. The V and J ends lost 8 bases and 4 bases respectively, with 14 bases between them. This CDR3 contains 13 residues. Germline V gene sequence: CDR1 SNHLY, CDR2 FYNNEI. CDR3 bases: TGTGCCAGCGGTTATACAGAGAGCACTGAAGCTTTCTTT. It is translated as CASGYTESTEAFF. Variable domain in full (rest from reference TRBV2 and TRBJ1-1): EPEVTQTPSHQVTQMGQEVILRCVPISNHLYFYWYRQILGQKVEFLVSFYNNEISEKSEIFDDQFSVERPDGSNFTLKIRSTKLEDSAMYFCASGYTESTEAFFGQGTRLTVV.

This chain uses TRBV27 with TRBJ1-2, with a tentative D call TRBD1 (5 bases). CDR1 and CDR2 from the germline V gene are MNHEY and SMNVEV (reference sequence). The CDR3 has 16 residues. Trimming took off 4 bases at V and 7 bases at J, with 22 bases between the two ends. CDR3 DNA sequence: TGTGCCAGCAGTTCAGGGTTCCGATCCTACTACGGTGGCTACACCTTC. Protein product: CASSSGFRSYYGGYTF.

CDR3 protein: CASIRTGTEGYTF. The CDR3 coding sequence is TGTGCCAGCATCCGGACAGGGACAGAAGGCTACACCTTC. V and J are TRBV12-3 or TRBV12-4 and TRBJ1-2, with 8 bases that match TRBD1. This CDR3 is 13 amino acids long. J was trimmed by 8 bases and V by 7 bases; bases with no gene match: 9.

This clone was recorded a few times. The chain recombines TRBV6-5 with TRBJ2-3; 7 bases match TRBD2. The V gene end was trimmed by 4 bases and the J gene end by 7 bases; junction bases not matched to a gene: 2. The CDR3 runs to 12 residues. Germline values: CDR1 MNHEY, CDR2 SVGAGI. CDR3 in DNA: TGTGCCAGCAGTTTTAGCGGGCATACGCAGTATTTT. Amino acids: CASSFSGHTQYF.